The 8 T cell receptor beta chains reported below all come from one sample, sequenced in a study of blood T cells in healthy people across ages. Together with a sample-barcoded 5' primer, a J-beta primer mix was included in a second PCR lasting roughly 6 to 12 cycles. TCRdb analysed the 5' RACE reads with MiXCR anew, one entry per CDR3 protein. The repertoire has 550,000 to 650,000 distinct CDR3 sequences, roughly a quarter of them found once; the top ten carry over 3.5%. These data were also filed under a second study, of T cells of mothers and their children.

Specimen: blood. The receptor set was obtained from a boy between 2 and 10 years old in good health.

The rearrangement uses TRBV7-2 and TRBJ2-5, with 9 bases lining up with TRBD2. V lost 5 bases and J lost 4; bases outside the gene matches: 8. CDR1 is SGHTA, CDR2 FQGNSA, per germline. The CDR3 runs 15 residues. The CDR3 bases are TGTGCCAGCAGCCTAGGGCTAGCGGGGATAGAGACCCAGTACTTC. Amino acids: CASSLGLAGIETQYF. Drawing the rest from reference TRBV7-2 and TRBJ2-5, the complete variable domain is GAGVSQSPSNKVTEKGKDVELRCDPISGHTALYWYRQSLGQGLEFLIYFQGNSAPDKSGLPSDRFSAERTGGSVSTLTIQRTQQEDSAVYLCASSLGLAGIETQYFGPGTRLLVL.

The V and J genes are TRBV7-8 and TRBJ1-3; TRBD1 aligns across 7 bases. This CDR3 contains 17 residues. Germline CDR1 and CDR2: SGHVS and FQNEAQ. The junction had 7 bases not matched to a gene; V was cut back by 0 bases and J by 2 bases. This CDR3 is CASSLAPQGRTGNTIYF. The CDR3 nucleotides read TGTGCCAGCAGCTTAGCACCACAGGGGAGAACTGGAAACACCATATATTTT.

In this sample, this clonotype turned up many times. The CDR3 loop reads CASSLSPAGGTDTQYF. As DNA, the CDR3 is TGTGCCAGCAGTTTAAGCCCAGCGGGGGGCACAGATACGCAGTATTTT. This chain uses TRBV27 with TRBJ2-3, with TRBD2 matching over 8 bases. J gave up 1 base and V 2 bases, and 5 bases lay outside the gene matches. The CDR3 loop spans 16 amino acids. The germline V gene encodes CDR1 MNHEY and CDR2 SMNVEV (reference sequence).

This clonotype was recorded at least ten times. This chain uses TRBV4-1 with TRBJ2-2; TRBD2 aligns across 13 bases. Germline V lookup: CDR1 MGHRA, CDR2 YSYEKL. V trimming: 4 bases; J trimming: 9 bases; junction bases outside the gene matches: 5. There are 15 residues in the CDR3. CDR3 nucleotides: TGCGCCAGCAGCCTCACTAGCGGGGGGGCCCGGGAGCTGTTTTTT. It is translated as CASSLTSGGARELFF.

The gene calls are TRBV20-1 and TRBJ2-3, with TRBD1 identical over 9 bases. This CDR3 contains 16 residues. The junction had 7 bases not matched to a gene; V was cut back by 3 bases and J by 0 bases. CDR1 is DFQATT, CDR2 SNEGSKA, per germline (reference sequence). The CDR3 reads CSASLPGQGSTDTQYF. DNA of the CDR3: TGCAGTGCTAGCCTGCCGGGACAGGGCAGCACAGATACGCAGTATTTT.

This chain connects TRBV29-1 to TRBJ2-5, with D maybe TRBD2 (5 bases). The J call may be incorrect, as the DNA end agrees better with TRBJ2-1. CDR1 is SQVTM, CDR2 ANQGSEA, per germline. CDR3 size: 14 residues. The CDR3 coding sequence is TGCAGCGTTGAAGGGAGAGGGTCGTCTTCTGAGCAGTTCTTC. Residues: CSVEGRGSSSEQFF.

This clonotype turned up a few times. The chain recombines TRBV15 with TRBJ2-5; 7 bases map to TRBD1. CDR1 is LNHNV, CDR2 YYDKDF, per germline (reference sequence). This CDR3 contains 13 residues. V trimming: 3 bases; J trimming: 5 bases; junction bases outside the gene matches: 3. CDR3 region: CATSSDRVETQYF. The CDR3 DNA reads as TGTGCCACCAGCAGCGACAGGGTTGAGACCCAGTACTTC.

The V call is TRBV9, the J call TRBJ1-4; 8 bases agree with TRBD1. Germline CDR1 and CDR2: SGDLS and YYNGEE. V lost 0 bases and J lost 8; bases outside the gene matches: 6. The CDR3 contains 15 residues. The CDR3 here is CASSVGGTGLEKLFF. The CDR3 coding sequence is TGTGCCAGCAGCGTAGGTGGGACAGGACTCGAAAAACTGTTTTTT.